This passage covers 2 T cell receptor beta chains from one sample sequenced in a study of blood T cells in healthy people across ages. For the second PCR, which ran for about 7 to 12 cycles, a sample-barcoded 5' primer and a J-beta primer mix were used. TCRdb reanalysed the 5' RACE reads using MiXCR and keeps one entry per CDR3 protein. Altogether roughly 800,000 distinct CDR3 sequences are present, roughly 53% being singletons, with the ten largest covering around 40%. Sequencing was performed on blood. These receptors all come from an elderly man in good health.

The V and J genes are TRBV5-1 and TRBJ2-7; no firm D call. Between the trimmed V and J ends, which lost 2 bases and 6 bases, there was a span of 12 bases. Germline assignment: CDR1 SGHRS and CDR2 YFSETQ. The CDR3 is made up of 13 amino acids. CDR3 DNA: TGCGCCAGCAGCTTTAAGATGGCAGCCGAGCAGTACTTC. Its protein is CASSFKMAAEQYF.

This chain joins TRBV3-1 and TRBJ2-1, with TRBD2 as a possible D gene (5 bases). CDR1 LGHDT and CDR2 YNNKEL come from the germline V gene (reference sequence). V was pared by 0 bases and J by 2 bases, with 11 bases between. The CDR3 has 16 amino acids. The CDR3, as DNA: TGTGCCAGCAGCCAAGAAGGAATAGCGACCTACAATGAGCAGTTCTTC. As protein: CASSQEGIATYNEQFF.